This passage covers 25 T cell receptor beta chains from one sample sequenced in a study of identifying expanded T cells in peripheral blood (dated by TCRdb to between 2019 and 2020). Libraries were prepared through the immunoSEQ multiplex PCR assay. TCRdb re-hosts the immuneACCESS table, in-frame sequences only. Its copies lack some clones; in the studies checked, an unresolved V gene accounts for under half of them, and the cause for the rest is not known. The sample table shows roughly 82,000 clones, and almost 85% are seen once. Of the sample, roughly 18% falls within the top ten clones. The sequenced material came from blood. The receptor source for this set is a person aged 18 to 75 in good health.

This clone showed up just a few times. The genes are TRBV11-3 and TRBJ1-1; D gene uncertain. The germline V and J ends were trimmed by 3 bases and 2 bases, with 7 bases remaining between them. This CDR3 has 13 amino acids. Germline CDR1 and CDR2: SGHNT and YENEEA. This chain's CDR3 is CASSFDGNTEAFF. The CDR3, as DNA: TGTGCCAGCAGCTTTGACGGAAACACTGAAGCTTTCTTT.

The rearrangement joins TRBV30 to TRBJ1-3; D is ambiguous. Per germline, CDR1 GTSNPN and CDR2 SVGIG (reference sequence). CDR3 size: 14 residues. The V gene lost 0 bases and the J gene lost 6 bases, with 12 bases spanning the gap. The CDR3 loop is CAWSVRLMENTIYF. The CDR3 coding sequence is TGTGCCTGGAGTGTACGCCTGATGGAAAACACCATATATTTT.

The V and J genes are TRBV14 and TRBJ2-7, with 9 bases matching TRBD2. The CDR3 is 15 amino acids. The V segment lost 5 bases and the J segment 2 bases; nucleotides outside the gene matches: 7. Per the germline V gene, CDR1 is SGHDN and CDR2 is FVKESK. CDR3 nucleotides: TGTGCCAGCAGCGGGGGTGGCGGGAGGGCCTACGAGCAGTACTTC. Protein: CASSGGGGRAYEQYF.

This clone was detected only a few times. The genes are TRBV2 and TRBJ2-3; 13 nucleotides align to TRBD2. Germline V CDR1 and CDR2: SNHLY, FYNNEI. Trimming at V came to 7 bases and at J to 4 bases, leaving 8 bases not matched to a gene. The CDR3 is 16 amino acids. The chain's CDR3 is CASTRLAGGSSDTQYF. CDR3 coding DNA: TGTGCCAGCACTCGACTAGCGGGAGGTTCATCAGATACGCAGTATTTT.

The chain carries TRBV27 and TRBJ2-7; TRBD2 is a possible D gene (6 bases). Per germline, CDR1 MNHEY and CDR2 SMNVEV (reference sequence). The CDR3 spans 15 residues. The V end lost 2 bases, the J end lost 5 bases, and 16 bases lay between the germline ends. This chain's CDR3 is CASSLTASVANEQYF. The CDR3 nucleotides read TGTGCCAGCAGTTTAACGGCTAGCGTCGCTAACGAGCAGTACTTC.

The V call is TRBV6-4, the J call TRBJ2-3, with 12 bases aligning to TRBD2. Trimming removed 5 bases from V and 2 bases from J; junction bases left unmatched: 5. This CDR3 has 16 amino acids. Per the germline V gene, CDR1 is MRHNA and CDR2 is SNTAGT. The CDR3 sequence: CASSIGLAGSTDTQYF. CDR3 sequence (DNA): TGTGCCAGCAGTATCGGACTAGCGGGATCCACAGATACGCAGTATTTT.

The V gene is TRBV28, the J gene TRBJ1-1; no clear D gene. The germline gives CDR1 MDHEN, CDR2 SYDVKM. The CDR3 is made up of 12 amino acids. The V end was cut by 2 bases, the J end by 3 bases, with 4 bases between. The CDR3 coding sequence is TGTGCCAGCAGTTTAATCTACACTGAAGCTTTCTTT. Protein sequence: CASSLIYTEAFF.

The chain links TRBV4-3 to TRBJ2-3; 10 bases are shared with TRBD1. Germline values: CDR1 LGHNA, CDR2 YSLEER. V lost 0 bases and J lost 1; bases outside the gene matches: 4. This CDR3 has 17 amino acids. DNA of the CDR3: TGCGCCAGCAGCCAAGAGACAGGGGGCAAGGGCACAGATACGCAGTATTTT. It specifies CASSQETGGKGTDTQYF.

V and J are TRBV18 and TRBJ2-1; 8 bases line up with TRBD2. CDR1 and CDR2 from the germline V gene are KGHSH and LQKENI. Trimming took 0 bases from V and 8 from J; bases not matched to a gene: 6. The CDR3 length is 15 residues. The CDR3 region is CASSPPSGSMDEQFF. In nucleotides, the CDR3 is TGTGCCAGCTCACCACCGAGCGGGAGTATGGATGAGCAGTTCTTC.

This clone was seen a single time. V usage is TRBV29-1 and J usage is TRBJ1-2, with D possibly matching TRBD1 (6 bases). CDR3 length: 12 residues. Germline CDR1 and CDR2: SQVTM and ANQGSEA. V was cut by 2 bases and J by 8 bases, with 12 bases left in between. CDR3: CSVERGADGYTF. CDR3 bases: TGCAGCGTTGAACGGGGGGCGGACGGCTACACCTTC.

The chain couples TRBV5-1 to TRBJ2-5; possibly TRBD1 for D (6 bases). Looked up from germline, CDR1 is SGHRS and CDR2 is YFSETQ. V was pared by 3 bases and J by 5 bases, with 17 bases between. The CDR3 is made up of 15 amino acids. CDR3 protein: CASSSNTGNRETQYF. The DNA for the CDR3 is TGCGCCAGCAGCTCGAACACAGGGAATCGGGAGACCCAGTACTTC. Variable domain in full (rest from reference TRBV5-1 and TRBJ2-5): KAGVTQTPRYLIKTRGQQVTLSCSPISGHRSVSWYQQTPGQGLQFLFEYFSETQRNKGNFPGRFSGRQFSNSRSEMNVSTLELGDSALYLCASSSNTGNRETQYFGPGTRLLVL.

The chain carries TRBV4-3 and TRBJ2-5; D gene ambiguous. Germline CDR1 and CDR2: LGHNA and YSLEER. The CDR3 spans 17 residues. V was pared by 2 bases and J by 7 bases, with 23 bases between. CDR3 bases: TGCGCCAGCAGCCAATTTTCTATCGCGGCCTCTAGAGGGACCCAGTACTTC. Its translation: CASSQFSIAASRGTQYF.

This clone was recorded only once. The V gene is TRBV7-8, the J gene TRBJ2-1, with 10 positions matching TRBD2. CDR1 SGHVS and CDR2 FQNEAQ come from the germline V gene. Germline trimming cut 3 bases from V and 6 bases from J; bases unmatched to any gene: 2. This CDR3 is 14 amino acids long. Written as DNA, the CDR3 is TGTGCCAGCAGCTTTGGACTAGCGGTCAATGAGCAGTTCTTC. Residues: CASSFGLAVNEQFF. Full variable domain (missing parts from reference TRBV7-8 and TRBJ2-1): GAGVSQSPRYKVAKRGQDVALRCDPISGHVSLFWYQQALGQGPEFLTYFQNEAQLDKSGLPSDRFFAERPEGSVSTLKIQRTQQEDSAVYLCASSFGLAVNEQFFGPGTRLTVL.

The CDR3 sequence: CASSRLAGGANEQYF. The CDR3 DNA sequence: TGTGCCAGCAGCCGACTAGCGGGAGGAGCGAACGAGCAGTACTTC. The V gene is TRBV6-6, the J gene TRBJ2-7; 13 positions agree with TRBD2. J lost 5 bases, V lost 6 bases, and 7 bases had no gene match. The CDR3 covers 15 residues. Germline CDR1 and CDR2: MNHNY and SVGAGI (reference sequence).

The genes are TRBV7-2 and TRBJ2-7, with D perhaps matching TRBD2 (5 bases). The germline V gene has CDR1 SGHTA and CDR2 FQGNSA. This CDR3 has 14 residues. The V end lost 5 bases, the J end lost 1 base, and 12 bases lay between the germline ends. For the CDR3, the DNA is TGTGCCAGCAGCCGCGGGTCATCTTCCTACGAGCAGTACTTC. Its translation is CASSRGSSSYEQYF.

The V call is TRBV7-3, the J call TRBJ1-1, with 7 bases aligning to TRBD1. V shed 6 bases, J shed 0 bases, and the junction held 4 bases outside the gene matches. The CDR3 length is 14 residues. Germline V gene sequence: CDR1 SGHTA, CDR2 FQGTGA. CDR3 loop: CASSLGQLNTEAFF. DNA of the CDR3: TGTGCCAGCAGTCTGGGACAGCTGAACACTGAAGCTTTCTTT.

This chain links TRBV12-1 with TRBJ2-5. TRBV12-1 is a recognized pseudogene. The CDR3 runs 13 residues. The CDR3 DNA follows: TGTGCCAGCAGCCGAGGGGTACAAGAGACCCAGTACTTC. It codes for CASSRGVQETQYF.

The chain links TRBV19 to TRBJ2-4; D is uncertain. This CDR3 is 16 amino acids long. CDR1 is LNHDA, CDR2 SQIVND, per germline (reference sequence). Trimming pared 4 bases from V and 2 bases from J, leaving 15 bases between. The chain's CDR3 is CASSKDRAGTKNIQYF. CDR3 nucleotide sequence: TGTGCCAGTAGTAAGGACCGGGCCGGTACCAAAAACATTCAGTACTTC.

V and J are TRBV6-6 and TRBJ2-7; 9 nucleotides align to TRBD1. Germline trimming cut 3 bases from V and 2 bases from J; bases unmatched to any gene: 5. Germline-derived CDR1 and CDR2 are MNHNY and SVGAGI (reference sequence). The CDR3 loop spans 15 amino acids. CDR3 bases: TGTGCCAGCAGTTATACAGGGGGCGCGACCTACGAGCAGTACTTC. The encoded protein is CASSYTGGATYEQYF.

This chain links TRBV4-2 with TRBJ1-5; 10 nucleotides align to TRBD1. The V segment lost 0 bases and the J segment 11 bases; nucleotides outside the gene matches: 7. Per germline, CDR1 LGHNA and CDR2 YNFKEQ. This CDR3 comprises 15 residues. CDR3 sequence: CASSQERQGATSQHF. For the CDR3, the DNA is TGTGCCAGCAGCCAAGAACGACAGGGGGCCACGTCCCAGCATTTT.

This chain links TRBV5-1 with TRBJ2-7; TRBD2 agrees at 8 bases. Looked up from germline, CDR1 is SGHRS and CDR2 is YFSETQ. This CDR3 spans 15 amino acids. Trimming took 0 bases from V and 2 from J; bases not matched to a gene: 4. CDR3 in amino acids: CASSLVSGTPYEQYF. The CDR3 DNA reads TGCGCCAGCAGCTTGGTTAGCGGGACGCCCTACGAGCAGTACTTC.

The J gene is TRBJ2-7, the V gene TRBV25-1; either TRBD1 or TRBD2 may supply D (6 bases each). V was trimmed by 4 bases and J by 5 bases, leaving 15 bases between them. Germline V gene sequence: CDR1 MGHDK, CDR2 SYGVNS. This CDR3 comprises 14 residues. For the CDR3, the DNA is TGTGCCAGCAGTGCGGGACTCGCAGGGGACGAGCAGTACTTC. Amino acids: CASSAGLAGDEQYF.

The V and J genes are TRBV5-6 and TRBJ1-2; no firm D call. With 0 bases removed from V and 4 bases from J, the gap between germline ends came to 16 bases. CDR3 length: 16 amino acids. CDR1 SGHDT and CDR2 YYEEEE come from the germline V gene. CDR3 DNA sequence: TGTGCCAGCAGCTTGGTCAGCAGACCCCATAGCTATGGCTACACCTTC. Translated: CASSLVSRPHSYGYTF.

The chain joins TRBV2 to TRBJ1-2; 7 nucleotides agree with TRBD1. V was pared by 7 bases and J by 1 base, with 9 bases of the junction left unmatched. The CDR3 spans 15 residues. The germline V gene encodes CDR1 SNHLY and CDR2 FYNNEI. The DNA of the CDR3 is TGTGCCAGCACAGGAGTGAGGGACAGTAACTATGGCTACACCTTC. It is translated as CASTGVRDSNYGYTF.

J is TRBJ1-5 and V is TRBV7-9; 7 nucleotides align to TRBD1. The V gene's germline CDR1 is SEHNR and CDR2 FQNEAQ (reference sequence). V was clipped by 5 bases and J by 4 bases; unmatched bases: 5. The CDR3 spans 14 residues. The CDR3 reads CASSLGQPNQPQHF. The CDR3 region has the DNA TGTGCCAGCAGCCTGGGACAGCCTAATCAGCCCCAGCATTTT.